The entry that follows covers one TCR beta chain sequence. Its specificity is unknown. This specimen comes from a study of circulating and synovial CD4+ cells in juvenile arthritis. Clones were read by immunoSEQ multiplex PCR, and TCRdb kept only the in-frame ones, dropping some. The sample consists of about 16,000 clones, 91% of them appearing once. V lost 6 bases and J 3 bases, leaving 11 bases between the germline ends. In germline, CDR1 is ENHRY, CDR2 SYGVKD. CDR3 length: 13 amino acids. Study-wide points: Some such blood samples were as oligoclonal as synovium.

The rearrangement links TRBV10-3 to TRBJ1-1; D is undetermined. This TCR derives from a human donor with juvenile idiopathic arthritis. The sample comprised CD4+ T cells from blood. The CDR3, as DNA: TGTGCCATCAGGTCCCAAGAGGACACTGAAGCTTTCTTT. Translation: CAIRSQEDTEAFF.